This T cell receptor (beta chain) comes out of a study of Tregs in tolerant kidney transplant recipients. Some clones are missing from TCRdb's copy, which holds only in-frame ones; the method was immunoSEQ multiplex PCR. The table includes more than 60,000 clones, roughly 98% detected once. The source is a human donor who received a combined kidney and bone marrow transplant. Material: CD4+ T cells from blood, obtained before the transplant.

The CDR3 protein is CASSLTSWGDTDTQYF. The CDR3 DNA reads as TGTGCCAGCAGCTTGACTAGTTGGGGTGACACAGATACGCAGTATTTT. This chain links TRBV5-5 with TRBJ2-3; possibly TRBD2 for D (5 bases). The V end was cut by 1 base, the J end by 2 bases, with 14 bases between. Looked up from germline, CDR1 is SGHKS and CDR2 is YYEKEE (reference sequence). The CDR3 covers 16 residues.